The 15 T cell receptor beta chains in this list originate from one sample, sequenced in a study of blood T cells in healthy people across ages. Using a J-beta primer mix together with a sample-barcoded 5' primer, a second PCR was run for roughly 6 to 11 cycles. TCRdb ran MiXCR on the 5' RACE reads and lists one entry per CDR3 protein. The sample contains some 1.6 million distinct CDR3 sequences, roughly 32% of which appear only once. The source material was blood. The receptors derive from a woman aged 25 to 39 in good health.

The rearrangement joins TRBV12-3 or TRBV12-4 to TRBJ1-5; no clear D. CDR3 length equals 15 residues. With 6 bases removed from V and 2 bases from J, the gap between germline ends came to 14 bases. CDR3 residues: CASSLTFGGNQPQHF. As DNA, the CDR3 is TGTGCCAGCAGCTTGACCTTTGGGGGCAATCAGCCCCAGCATTTT.

This clonotype was observed a handful of times. The rearrangement joins TRBV20-1 to TRBJ2-5; TRBD1 agrees at 9 bases. Trimming took 6 bases from V and 4 from J; bases not matched to a gene: 3. The CDR3 extends over 12 amino acids. CDR1 is DFQATT, CDR2 SNEGSKA, per germline (reference sequence). The CDR3 sequence: CSAPDRGETQYF. The CDR3 coding sequence is TGCAGTGCCCCGGACAGGGGAGAGACCCAGTACTTC.

A few counts support this clonotype. V usage is TRBV4-1 and J usage is TRBJ2-3, with a possible D match to TRBD2 (5 bases). Between the trimmed V and J ends, which lost 4 bases and 0 bases, there was a span of 20 bases. The CDR3 loop spans 18 amino acids. Per germline, CDR1 MGHRA and CDR2 YSYEKL. CDR3 protein: CASSPEGIDQSSTDTQYF. In DNA form, the CDR3 reads TGCGCCAGCAGCCCTGAGGGAATCGATCAATCTAGCACAGATACGCAGTATTTT.

This chain joins TRBV20-1 and TRBJ1-4; 9 nucleotides agree with TRBD1. The CDR3 is made up of 14 amino acids. Germline CDR1 is DFQATT and CDR2 is SNEGSKA (reference sequence). The J segment lost 5 bases and the V segment lost 1 base, leaving 2 bases of the junction unmatched. The CDR3 is CSARGTGENEKLFF. The CDR3 DNA reads TGCAGTGCTAGAGGGACAGGGGAGAATGAAAAACTGTTTTTT.

The chain combines TRBV5-1 with TRBJ1-4, with TRBD1 matching 8 bases. Germline CDR1 is SGHRS and CDR2 is YFSETQ. The trim removed 4 bases at V and 10 bases at J, leaving 15 bases unmatched. The CDR3 covers 16 residues. The CDR3 loop is CASSLFTGTGYGKLFF. CDR3 in DNA: TGCGCCAGCAGCCTCTTTACCGGGACAGGATACGGAAAACTGTTTTTT.

This chain connects TRBV10-2 to TRBJ2-7; 9 bases align to TRBD1. This CDR3 comprises 12 residues. Germline assignment: CDR1 WSHSY and CDR2 SAAADI. V gave up 9 bases and J gave up 3 bases; unmatched junction bases: 3. CDR3 sequence: CASGTGIYEQYF. For the CDR3, the DNA is TGCGCCAGTGGGACAGGGATCTACGAGCAGTACTTC.

V usage is TRBV29-1 and J usage is TRBJ2-1; D not certain. The V gene lost 7 bases and the J gene lost 8 bases, with 15 bases spanning the gap. Germline V gene sequence: CDR1 SQVTM, CDR2 ANQGSEA. The CDR3 is 12 amino acids. The CDR3 nucleotides are TGCAGCGCCCCCGGCGAGCGCGATGAGCAGTTCTTC. It specifies CSAPGERDEQFF.

The chain links TRBV10-3 to TRBJ2-5; D remains ambiguous. The CDR3 extends over 14 amino acids. With 0 bases removed from V and 5 bases from J, the gap between germline ends came to 10 bases. Germline V gene data show CDR1 as ENHRY and CDR2 as SYGVKD. CDR3 loop: CAISESRPGETQYF. The CDR3 DNA follows: TGTGCCATCAGTGAGTCACGCCCCGGGGAGACCCAGTACTTC.

This chain connects TRBV10-3 to TRBJ2-1; 10 bases fit TRBD1. V lost 7 bases to trimming and J lost 2 bases; unmatched junction nucleotides: 20. CDR1 is ENHRY, CDR2 SYGVKD, per germline. The CDR3 spans 20 residues. The chain's CDR3 is CAIKRRPGQGRSLAYNEQFF. The CDR3, as DNA: TGTGCCATCAAGAGACGCCCGGGACAGGGGAGATCGCTAGCCTACAATGAGCAGTTCTTC.

This clonotype has just a few counts. The gene calls are TRBV30 and TRBJ2-1, with TRBD2 identical over 7 bases. CDR3 length: 14 residues. CDR1 and CDR2 (germline): GTSNPN, SVGIG (reference sequence). Unmatched junction bases numbered 8, after V lost 4 bases and J lost 5 bases. Written as DNA, the CDR3 is TGTGCCTGGACTAGCGGCAGGGCCGACAATGAGCAGTTCTTC. Protein sequence: CAWTSGRADNEQFF.

The V call is TRBV6-1, the J call TRBJ1-5; 8 bases line up with TRBD1. CDR1 MNHNS and CDR2 SASEGT come from the germline V gene. The CDR3 consists of 15 residues. V lost 7 bases and J lost 2; bases outside the gene matches: 7. This CDR3 reads CASIEDRAGNQPQHF. The CDR3 coding sequence is TGTGCCAGCATTGAGGACAGGGCCGGCAATCAGCCCCAGCATTTT.

The chain has TRBV7-6 and TRBJ2-1, with D perhaps TRBD2 (5 bases). Trimming took off 5 bases at V and 9 bases at J, with 23 bases between the two ends. The CDR3 consists of 16 residues. The germline CDR1 and CDR2 sequences are SGHVS and FNYEAQ. The DNA of the CDR3 is TGTGCCAGCAGCCCGGAAGAAGCGGACTCACGAGGTGAGCAGTTCTTC. Its protein is CASSPEEADSRGEQFF. Variable domain in full (rest from reference TRBV7-6 and TRBJ2-1): GAGVSQSPRYKVTKRGQDVALRCDPISGHVSLYWYRQALGQGPEFLTYFNYEAQQDKSGLPNDRFSAERPEGSISTLTIQRTEQRDSAMYRCASSPEEADSRGEQFFGPGTRLTVL.

In the case of this clonotype: One end of the junction does not line up with germline, which may come from a read error. The chain couples TRBV24-1 to TRBJ2-3; 11 nucleotides agree with TRBD2. Germline lookup yields CDR1 KGHDR and CDR2 SFDVKD. CDR3 size: 13 residues. The CDR3 loop is CASGLAGTDAQYF. In nucleotides, the CDR3 is TGTGCCAGCGGACTAGCGGGCACAGATGCGCAGTATTTT.

The V call is TRBV2, the J call TRBJ1-2; D is uncertain. The CDR3 loop spans 15 amino acids. V dropped 3 bases and J dropped 8 bases, with 19 bases sitting between them. The germline gives CDR1 SNHLY, CDR2 FYNNEI. The CDR3 DNA reads TGTGCCAGCAGTGAGAGCGGCACTCCCTTGGGGGGCTACACCTTC. It specifies CASSESGTPLGGYTF.

This clonotype was detected a few times. This rearrangement joins TRBV9 to TRBJ2-1; D is possibly TRBD2 (5 bases). Between the trimmed V and J ends, which lost 3 bases and 3 bases, there was a span of 7 bases. Germline V gives CDR1 SGDLS, CDR2 YYNGEE. This CDR3 contains 13 residues. The CDR3 sequence: CASSDGNYNEQFF. The CDR3, as DNA: TGTGCCAGCAGCGACGGGAACTACAATGAGCAGTTCTTC.